A selection of T cell receptor beta chains follows, all from one sample in a study of cytomegalovirus exposure and HLA in healthy donors. TCRdb's table, derived via immunoSEQ multiplex PCR, lists solely in-frame clones and lacks some. Of tens of thousands of clones listed, 70% to 85% are singletons. Sequenced material: PBMCs. The receptors come from a woman aged 18-35 years in good health and CMV-seropositive. The CDR3 runs from the conserved cysteine through the conserved F or W. Fields, in order: J gene, D gene, V gene, clone size, CDR3 DNA, CDR3 protein. A D gene is named only where the DNA matches it firmly. The size entry is marked missing in some rows and otherwise reads once, few, many or a size class.

TRBJ2-5	TRBD2	TRBV4-2	.	TGTGCCAGCAGCCTCGGACTAGCGGAGACCCAGTACTTC	CASSLGLAETQYF
TRBJ1-1	.	TRBV4-1	.	TGCGCCAGCAGCCCCGAGCAGGGCCGGCTGAACACTGAAGCTTTCTTT	CASSPEQGRLNTEAFF
TRBJ2-2	.	TRBV5-1	once	TGCGCCAGCAGCTTGGAACAGAACACCGGGGAGCTGTTTTTT	CASSLEQNTGELFF
TRBJ1-2	TRBD1	TRBV19	.	TGTGCCAGTAGTATCAGGACAGGGGCAAACTATGGCTACACCTTC	CASSIRTGANYGYTF
TRBJ1-5	TRBD1	TRBV28	.	TGTGCCAGCATCGAAGCGACAGGGGAGAATCAGCCCCAGCATTTT	CASIEATGENQPQHF
TRBJ2-2	.	TRBV9	.	TGTGCCAGCAGCGTAGGTAGTATGGCCGGGGAGCTGTTTTTT	CASSVGSMAGELFF
TRBJ2-5	TRBD2	TRBV14	.	TGTGCCAGCAGCGACTATGGGACTAGCGGGGCGGAGACCCAGTACTTC	CASSDYGTSGAETQYF
TRBJ2-1	TRBD1	TRBV11-2	.	TGTGCCAGCAGCTCGACAGGGGGCGCGTATGAGCAGTTCTTC	CASSSTGGAYEQFF
TRBJ1-1	.	TRBV14	.	TGTGCCAGCAGCCAAGATATCGTACTGCGGGCTTTCTTT	CASSQDIVLRAFF
TRBJ2-2	TRBD1	TRBV25-1	.	TGTGCCAGCAGTGAACCCTCAGGGGGCCGGGGGACCGGGGAGCTGTTTTTT	CASSEPSGGRGTGELFF
TRBJ2-3	.	TRBV2	once	TGTGCCAGTCCATCACGGGGACTCACAGATACGCAGTATTTT	CASPSRGLTDTQYF
TRBJ2-1	TRBD2	TRBV4-3	.	TGCGCCAGCAGCCCGCGCCCCAGCGGGGGGGATACTGAGCAGTTCTTC	CASSPRPSGGDTEQFF
TRBJ2-7	.	TRBV9	.	TGTGCCAGCAGCCCCCATGGCGGGGTTTACGAGCAGTACTTC	CASSPHGGVYEQYF
TRBJ2-1	.	TRBV12-5	.	TGTGCTAGTGGACAAGGGGGATCTTCCTACAATGAGCAGTTCTTC	CASGQGGSSYNEQFF
TRBJ2-3	.	TRBV5-8	.	TGTGCCAGCAGCATGGATACCTATTCTAGCACAGACACGCAGTATTTT	CASSMDTYSSTDTQYF
TRBJ2-1	TRBD2	TRBV5-1	.	TGCGCCAGCAGCTCGTGGGGGGGAGGGCAGGATGAGCAGTTCTTC	CASSSWGGGQDEQFF
TRBJ2-3	.	TRBV7-9	.	TGTGCCAGCAGGGACAGCTTCCGAATAGATACGCAGTATTTT	CASRDSFRIDTQYF
TRBJ1-1	TRBD1	TRBV25-1	.	TGTGCCAGCAGTGATCAATTTTCGGTGACAGGGGGGCACACTGAAGCTTTCTTT	CASSDQFSVTGGHTEAFF
TRBJ1-5	.	TRBV27	.	TGTGCCAGCAGTCCGGCGGGCCATCAGCCCCAGCATTTT	CASSPAGHQPQHF
TRBJ1-2	TRBD1	TRBV19	.	TGTGCCAGTAGTATTGGAGGCAGGGGGGCCAACTATGGCTACACCTTC	CASSIGGRGANYGYTF
TRBJ2-1	TRBD2	TRBV7-9	once	TGTGCCAGCAGCTTAATTGTGGCGACTAGCGGGAGTATAAATGAGCAGTTCTTC	CASSLIVATSGSINEQFF
TRBJ2-1	TRBD1	TRBV4-3	.	TGCGCCAGCAGCCAAGATGGGACAGGGGGCGATGAGCAGTTCTTC	CASSQDGTGGDEQFF
TRBJ2-7	.	TRBV19	once	TGTGCCAGTAGTATATCCCGAGGAGGCACACAGGGAAAAGCCTACGAGCAGTACTTC	CASSISRGGTQGKAYEQYF
TRBJ2-3	.	TRBV7-2	.	TGTGCCAGCAGCTTATGGCCTGGCAAAGATACGCAGTATTTT	CASSLWPGKDTQYF
TRBJ2-5	.	TRBV27	.	TGTGCCAGCAGTTTTAGAGGTTCTAGAGGAAAAAGGGGGCAAGAGACCCAGTACTTC	CASSFRGSRGKRGQETQYF
TRBJ1-2	TRBD1	TRBV28	.	TGTGCCAGCAGTCCAGGGACAGGGGAAGGCTACACCTTC	CASSPGTGEGYTF
TRBJ2-7	TRBD1	TRBV18	.	TGTGCCAGCTCAGCCGGACAGGGCTACGAGCAGTACTTC	CASSAGQGYEQYF
TRBJ2-2	TRBD1	TRBV4-3	.	TGCGCCAGCAGCCAAGGATTCCCGGGACAGCCGAACACCGGGGAGCTGTTTTTT	CASSQGFPGQPNTGELFF
TRBJ1-4	.	TRBV5-1	.	TGCGCCAGCAGCTTGGGCTTCCGGGAACCTAATGAAAAACTGTTTTTT	CASSLGFREPNEKLFF
TRBJ1-5	.	TRBV2	once	TGTGCCAGCAGTGAATCAGGCTGGGGCAATCAGCCCCAGCATTTT	CASSESGWGNQPQHF
TRBJ2-1	TRBD2	TRBV2	.	TGTGCCAGCAGAATACTAGCGGGAGTCTACAATGAGCAGTTCTTC	CASRILAGVYNEQFF
TRBJ1-3	.	TRBV30	.	TGTGCCTGGAGGAGAAAGGGAGGTGGAAACACCATATATTTT	CAWRRKGGGNTIYF
TRBJ2-7	.	TRBV5-6	.	TGTGCCAGCAGCCCGACACGAAATTACGAGCAGTACTTC	CASSPTRNYEQYF
TRBJ1-2	.	TRBV23-1	.	TGCGCCAGCAGTCAATCCCAAGGGCAGGGTGGCTACACCTTC	CASSQSQGQGGYTF
TRBJ2-7	.	TRBV6-1	.	TGTGCCAGCAGTGAACCCTCCCCAGGGCTAGGAGTCATCGAGCAGTACTTC	CASSEPSPGLGVIEQYF
TRBJ2-1	.	TRBV30	.	TGTGCCTGGATGGGGCGCACCTACAATGAGCAGTTCTTC	CAWMGRTYNEQFF
TRBJ2-3	.	TRBV6-4	.	TGTGCCAGCAGTGTTAGCCCTACTCACACAGATACGCAGTATTTT	CASSVSPTHTDTQYF
TRBJ2-7	.	TRBV7-2	.	TGTGCCAGCAGCTTAGTGAGCGGACCCTACGAGCAGTACTTC	CASSLVSGPYEQYF
TRBJ2-2	TRBD1	TRBV5-6	.	TGTGCCAGCAGCCATGGACAGGGGGCGGGCACCGGGGAGCTGTTTTTT	CASSHGQGAGTGELFF
TRBJ2-5	TRBD1	TRBV7-9	.	TGTGCCAGCAGCCCCCTGGGGACAGGGAGAGAGACCCAGTACTTC	CASSPLGTGRETQYF
TRBJ2-1	.	TRBV5-4	.	TGTGCCAGCAGCCCTGATTGGGGGGGGGCCAAATGGGAGCAGTTCTTC	CASSPDWGGAKWEQFF
TRBJ1-2	TRBD1	TRBV18	.	TGTGCCAGCTCACCACTCCTTCAGGGGGAACTCTATGGCTACACCTTC	CASSPLLQGELYGYTF
TRBJ2-7	TRBD1	TRBV7-9	.	TGTGCCAGCAGCCCACCCCCCAAGGGGGCGAACGAGCAGTACTTC	CASSPPPKGANEQYF